Listed below are T cell receptor beta chains from one sample, sequenced in a study of blood T cells in healthy people across ages. TCRdb re-derived calls from the 5' RACE reads in MiXCR, one entry per CDR3 protein. The sample lists fewer than 2,000,000 distinct CDR3 sequences; about 31% were seen once. Sequences were obtained from blood. Receptor source: a woman under 40 in good health. The CDR3 runs from the conserved cysteine through the conserved F or W. D genes are given only for firm matches. Where a row states a size, it is once, few, many or the class of an expanded clone; other rows omit it.

d_gene,j_gene,v_gene,abundance,CDR3aa,CDR3nt
TRBD1,TRBJ1-1,TRBV20-1,.,CSAFYGQVMNTEAFF,TGCAGTGCTTTTTATGGACAGGTAATGAACACTGAAGCTTTCTTT
.,TRBJ2-5,TRBV2,.,CASSKELKETQYF,TGTGCCAGCAGTAAGGAATTAAAAGAGACCCAGTACTTC
TRBD1,TRBJ1-2,TRBV4-1,.,CASSESLMQGANYGYTF,TGCGCCAGCAGCGAAAGCCTTATGCAGGGGGCTAACTATGGCTACACCTTC
.,TRBJ1-6,TRBV10-3,.,CAISVQGEVSPLHF,TGCGCCATCAGTGTCCAGGGAGAAGTCTCACCCCTCCACTTT
TRBD1,TRBJ1-2,TRBV4-1,few,CASSRSGTDSYGYTF,TGCGCCAGCAGCCGATCAGGGACAGACAGCTATGGCTACACCTTC
.,TRBJ2-3,TRBV20-1,few,CSARPPRGGTDTQYF,TGCAGTGCTAGACCCCCCCGCGGGGGCACAGATACGCAGTATTTT
TRBD1,TRBJ2-7,TRBV2,.,CASSGGTGGGPYEQYF,TGTGCCAGCAGTGGTGGGACAGGGGGGGGTCCCTACGAGCAGTACTTC
.,TRBJ2-1,TRBV4-1,many,CASSQDRMFNEQFF,TGCGCCAGCAGCCAAGATCGAATGTTCAATGAGCAGTTCTTC
.,TRBJ1-1,TRBV4-2,.,CASSQYLPSNTEAFF,TGTGCCAGCAGCCAATACCTTCCATCGAACACTGAAGCTTTCTTT
TRBD1,TRBJ1-1,TRBV27,.,CASSHSDRAGSAFF,TGTGCCAGCAGCCATTCGGACAGGGCAGGAAGCGCTTTCTTT
TRBD1,TRBJ1-4,TRBV7-2,.,CASSESGTGNEKLFF,TGTGCCAGCAGCGAGTCCGGGACAGGGAACGAAAAACTGTTTTTT
TRBD2,TRBJ2-7,TRBV7-8,.,CASSAQLADSYEQYF,TGTGCCAGCAGCGCCCAACTAGCGGACAGCTACGAGCAGTACTTC
TRBD2,TRBJ2-3,TRBV5-1,.,CASSPEPYLAGVADTQYF,TGCGCCAGCAGCCCAGAACCCTATCTAGCGGGAGTCGCGGATACGCAGTATTTT
.,TRBJ1-5,TRBV27,.,CASSLEGQQPQHF,TGTGCCAGCAGTTTAGAGGGGCAACAGCCCCAGCATTTT
.,TRBJ2-1,TRBV28,.,CASSLRGEKRNEQFF,TGTGCCAGCAGTCTTAGGGGGGAGAAACGCAATGAGCAGTTCTTC
.,TRBJ1-1,TRBV28,.,CASKSDLGVGLNTEAFF,TGTGCCAGCAAATCGGACTTAGGGGTGGGACTTAACACTGAAGCTTTCTTT
TRBD2,TRBJ2-4,TRBV4-2,few,CASSQATSSGGKNIQYF,TGTGCCAGCAGCCAAGCGACATCATCGGGAGGCAAAAACATTCAGTACTTC
TRBD1,TRBJ2-1,TRBV12-3/TRBV12-4,.,CASSLGDRGRLNEQFF,TGTGCCAGCAGTTTAGGGGACAGGGGGCGTCTCAATGAGCAGTTCTTC
TRBD2,TRBJ2-5,TRBV20-1,few,CSAMRGGRETQYF,TGCAGTGCTATGCGGGGGGGCCGTGAGACCCAGTACTTC
TRBD2,TRBJ2-3,TRBV29-1,few,CSVEDREGYTDTQYF,TGCAGCGTTGAAGATCGGGAGGGCTACACAGATACGCAGTATTTT
TRBD1,TRBJ1-2,TRBV3-1,.,CASSPLQGESYGYTF,TGTGCCAGCAGCCCGTTACAGGGGGAAAGCTATGGCTACACCTTC
.,TRBJ2-7,TRBV5-1,.,CTSSSRNEQYF,TGCACCAGCAGCTCAAGGAACGAGCAGTACTTC
.,TRBJ1-6,TRBV2,.,CASSELRNSPLHF,TGTGCCAGCAGTGAATTAAGGAATTCACCCCTCCACTTT
TRBD1,TRBJ2-7,TRBV20-1,.,CSANMGQSSYEQYF,TGCAGTGCTAATATGGGACAGAGCTCCTACGAGCAGTACTTC
TRBD1,TRBJ1-1,TRBV7-9,few,CASSIAQGARTEAFF,TGTGCCAGCAGCATTGCCCAGGGGGCTAGGACTGAAGCTTTCTTT
.,TRBJ2-3,TRBV20-1,.,CSATPGHSTTDTQYF,TGCAGTGCCACCCCGGGACACAGCACCACAGATACGCAGTATTTT
.,TRBJ2-1,TRBV27,.,CASSLSRRGSYNEQFF,TGTGCCAGCAGTTTATCAAGGAGGGGGTCCTACAATGAGCAGTTCTTC
.,TRBJ1-1,TRBV10-3,.,CAISHLGLENTEAFF,TGTGCCATCAGTCACTTAGGGCTAGAGAACACTGAAGCTTTCTTT
.,TRBJ2-1,TRBV6-5,.,CASSPYSSDEQFF,TGTGCCAGCAGCCCATATTCTAGCGATGAGCAGTTCTTC
.,TRBJ2-7,TRBV7-9,.,CASSHLGGGSSYNEQYF,TGTGCCAGCAGCCACCTGGGGGGCGGGAGTTCCTACAATGAGCAGTACTTC
TRBD1,TRBJ1-2,TRBV9,.,CASSASKGQGARTGGYTF,TGTGCCAGCAGCGCCTCGAAGGGACAGGGTGCTCGTACTGGGGGCTACACCTTC
.,TRBJ2-7,TRBV20-1,.,CSAPARGYEQYF,TGCAGTGCCCCGGCCCGGGGATACGAGCAGTACTTC
.,TRBJ1-1,TRBV9,.,CASMGSSTEAFF,TGTGCCAGCATGGGGTCGAGCACTGAAGCTTTCTTT
TRBD1,TRBJ2-7,TRBV7-3,.,CASSLEGTGREQYF,TGTGCCAGCAGCTTGGAGGGGACAGGGCGCGAGCAGTACTTC
TRBD2,TRBJ2-7,TRBV13,.,CASSSSALAGDTVSYEQYF,TGTGCCAGCAGCTCCTCGGCTCTAGCGGGGGACACGGTCTCCTACGAGCAGTACTTC
TRBD1,TRBJ2-7,TRBV20-1,.,CCLGQGVAYEQYF,TGCTGTTTGGGCCAGGGGGTAGCCTACGAGCAGTACTTC
.,TRBJ2-1,TRBV7-6,few,CASSSAAGREQFF,TGTGCCAGCAGCTCGGCGGCGGGACGGGAGCAGTTCTTC
.,TRBJ2-7,TRBV12-3/TRBV12-4,few,CASSLTDSLYEQYF,TGTGCCAGCAGTTTGACGGACAGCCTCTACGAGCAGTACTTC
.,TRBJ2-7,TRBV4-1,few,CASSQDTLRYAGQYF,TGCGCCAGCAGCCAAGACACATTACGATACGCGGGGCAGTACTTC
TRBD1,TRBJ2-7,TRBV4-1,many,CASSSRTGAPYEQYF,TGCGCCAGCAGCTCCCGGACAGGGGCCCCCTACGAGCAGTACTTC
.,TRBJ1-3,TRBV6-6,.,CATRDSGNTIYF,TGTGCGACTAGGGACTCTGGAAACACCATATATTTT
.,TRBJ2-2,TRBV3-1,.,CASSQAKGLSNTGELFF,TGTGCCAGCAGCCAAGCGAAGGGACTGTCGAACACCGGGGAGCTGTTTTTT
TRBD2,TRBJ2-3,TRBV20-1,.,CSAPRRLAGGRDTQYF,TGCAGTGCGCCCCGTCGACTAGCGGGGGGGCGGGATACGCAGTATTTT
.,TRBJ1-2,TRBV20-1,few,CSGSSIYGYTF,TGCAGTGGTTCGTCAATCTATGGCTACACCTTC
TRBD2,TRBJ2-1,TRBV7-2,.,CASSNPGGGAYNEQFF,TGTGCCAGCAGCAACCCTGGCGGGGGGGCGTACAATGAGCAGTTCTTC
.,TRBJ1-5,TRBV6-6,few,CASTDSNQPQHF,TGTGCCAGCACCGATAGCAATCAGCCCCAGCATTTT
.,TRBJ2-2,TRBV10-3,once,CAIRGHPVSGELFF,TGTGCCATCAGGGGACACCCAGTGTCCGGGGAGCTGTTTTTT
.,TRBJ2-5,TRBV21-1,.,CASSKRRLYQETQYF,TGTGCCAGCAGCAAAAGACGGTTGTACCAAGAGACCCAGTACTTC
TRBD2,TRBJ2-7,TRBV27,.,CASSPLGLAGVSHYEQYF,TGTGCCAGCAGCCCTCTCGGACTAGCGGGAGTCTCACACTACGAGCAGTACTTC
TRBD2,TRBJ2-1,TRBV20-1,many,CSATLAGAYNEQFF,TGCAGTGCGACCCTAGCGGGCGCCTACAATGAGCAGTTCTTC
TRBD1,TRBJ1-5,TRBV20-1,.,CSAKLTGSINQPQHF,TGCAGTGCTAAATTGACAGGGAGCATCAATCAGCCCCAGCATTTT
.,TRBJ1-1,TRBV12-3/TRBV12-4,.,CASSSDFPLGAFF,TGTGCCAGCAGTTCTGACTTCCCCTTAGGGGCTTTCTTT
TRBD1,TRBJ1-2,TRBV12-3/TRBV12-4,few,CASSRTGKDYGYTF,TGTGCCAGCAGCCGGACAGGGAAGGACTATGGCTACACCTTC
.,TRBJ2-3,TRBV28,few,CASSSPSLGLTSGGTQYF,TGTGCCAGCAGTTCCCCATCGTTAGGGCTCACCAGTGGAGGTACGCAGTATTTT
.,TRBJ2-1,TRBV6-5,.,CASSYSAGSYNEQFF,TGTGCCAGCAGTTATTCCGCTGGCTCCTACAATGAGCAGTTCTTC
.,TRBJ2-5,TRBV14,few,CASSVRTGKGETQYF,TGTGCCAGCAGCGTGAGAACGGGGAAGGGAGAGACCCAGTACTTC
TRBD2,TRBJ2-7,TRBV7-9,.,CASSPFPKLAEFYEQYF,TGTGCCAGCAGCCCCTTTCCCAAACTAGCGGAGTTTTACGAGCAGTACTTC
.,TRBJ2-3,TRBV4-1,.,CAGSQDWLQSGTDTQYF,TGCGCCGGCAGCCAAGATTGGTTGCAGAGTGGCACAGATACGCAGTATTTT
TRBD2,TRBJ2-3,TRBV9,.,CASSVGISGRTDTQYF,TGTGCCAGCAGCGTAGGTATTAGCGGGAGAACGGATACGCAGTATTTT